This is a list of T cell receptor beta chains from one sample in a study of TIL therapy for anti-PD-1-resistant metastatic lung cancer. Only in-frame clones appear in the TCRdb table, and some are missing; sequencing was by immunoSEQ multiplex PCR. There are approximately 15,000 clones in the sample; approximately 85% occur only once, and about 0.9% lies in the top ten. This sample comprised blood, obtained at baseline. These receptors all come from a person aged 25-85 years with non-small cell lung cancer. Both conserved end residues are part of each CDR3. The order of the fields is clone size, J gene, V gene, D gene, CDR3 protein, CDR3 DNA. The D gene is left open where the match is weak. Only some rows state a clone size, as once, few, many or a class for expanded clones.

clone size: -
J gene: TRBJ2-1
V gene: TRBV27
D gene: TRBD2
CDR3 protein: CASTISGRPYNEQFF
CDR3 DNA: TGTGCCAGCACCATTAGCGGGAGACCCTACAATGAGCAGTTCTTC

clone size: -
J gene: TRBJ2-4
V gene: TRBV18
D gene: TRBD2
CDR3 protein: CASSPPTGTRYF
CDR3 DNA: TGTGCCAGCTCACCACCCACCGGGACTAGGTACTTC

clone size: -
J gene: TRBJ2-7
V gene: TRBV10-3
D gene: TRBD2
CDR3 protein: CAISESERGGYEQYF
CDR3 DNA: TGTGCCATCAGTGAGTCAGAACGGGGGGGGTACGAGCAGTACTTC

clone size: -
J gene: TRBJ2-3
V gene: TRBV6-5
D gene: -
CDR3 protein: CASRRGGTTDTQYF
CDR3 DNA: TGTGCCAGCAGGAGGGGAGGTACCACAGATACGCAGTATTTT

clone size: few
J gene: TRBJ1-6
V gene: TRBV7-2
D gene: -
CDR3 protein: CASSLGDTRTPLHF
CDR3 DNA: TGTGCCAGCAGCTTAGGGGACACACGGACACCCCTCCACTTT

clone size: -
J gene: TRBJ1-6
V gene: TRBV28
D gene: TRBD1
CDR3 protein: CASSQPGQGVNSPLHF
CDR3 DNA: TGTGCCAGCAGTCAGCCGGGACAGGGAGTTAATTCACCCCTCCACTTT

clone size: -
J gene: TRBJ1-5
V gene: TRBV27
D gene: TRBD1
CDR3 protein: CASSHRGLSNQPQHF
CDR3 DNA: TGTGCCAGCAGCCACAGGGGTCTTAGCAATCAGCCCCAGCATTTT

clone size: -
J gene: TRBJ1-3
V gene: TRBV5-1
D gene: TRBD1
CDR3 protein: CASSPRIRDSSSGNTIYF
CDR3 DNA: TGCGCCAGCAGCCCCCGTATTCGGGACAGCTCCTCTGGAAACACCATATATTTT

clone size: -
J gene: TRBJ2-7
V gene: TRBV29-1
D gene: TRBD1
CDR3 protein: CSATDRGNYEQYF
CDR3 DNA: TGCAGCGCCACAGACAGGGGGAACTACGAGCAGTACTTC

clone size: -
J gene: TRBJ1-5
V gene: TRBV6-5
D gene: TRBD1
CDR3 protein: CASRTGGQPQHF
CDR3 DNA: TGTGCCAGCAGAACAGGGGGTCAGCCCCAGCATTTT

clone size: once
J gene: TRBJ2-1
V gene: TRBV19
D gene: TRBD2
CDR3 protein: CASSPRTSGGATASRNEQFF
CDR3 DNA: TGTGCCAGTAGTCCTAGGACTAGCGGGGGGGCGACCGCTAGTCGGAATGAGCAGTTCTTC

clone size: -
J gene: TRBJ1-6
V gene: TRBV9
D gene: TRBD1
CDR3 protein: CASSVGMDRGNSPLHF
CDR3 DNA: TGTGCCAGCAGCGTAGGAATGGACAGGGGAAATTCACCCCTCCACTTT

clone size: -
J gene: TRBJ1-2
V gene: TRBV20-1
D gene: -
CDR3 protein: CSAKWNYGYTF
CDR3 DNA: TGCAGTGCCAAGTGGAACTATGGCTACACCTTC

clone size: once
J gene: TRBJ1-2
V gene: TRBV11-3
D gene: -
CDR3 protein: CASSLGPGTNYGYTF
CDR3 DNA: TGTGCCAGCAGCTTAGGTCCGGGCACAAACTATGGCTACACCTTC

clone size: -
J gene: TRBJ2-1
V gene: TRBV19
D gene: TRBD2
CDR3 protein: CASSIPGRAYEQFF
CDR3 DNA: TGTGCCAGTAGTATTCCCGGGAGGGCATATGAGCAGTTCTTC

clone size: -
J gene: TRBJ2-3
V gene: TRBV15
D gene: -
CDR3 protein: CATSRDQVGGTDTQYF
CDR3 DNA: TGTGCCACCAGCAGAGATCAAGTTGGGGGCACAGATACGCAGTATTTT

clone size: -
J gene: TRBJ1-5
V gene: TRBV7-2
D gene: -
CDR3 protein: CASSYQKGSNQPQHF
CDR3 DNA: TGTGCCAGCAGCTACCAAAAGGGTAGCAATCAGCCCCAGCATTTT

clone size: -
J gene: TRBJ2-1
V gene: TRBV20-1
D gene: -
CDR3 protein: CSASGALEQFF
CDR3 DNA: TGCAGTGCTAGCGGGGCGCTTGAGCAGTTCTTC

clone size: -
J gene: TRBJ2-3
V gene: TRBV27
D gene: -
CDR3 protein: CASSPTWADTQYF
CDR3 DNA: TGTGCCAGCAGTCCCACCTGGGCAGATACGCAGTATTTT

clone size: -
J gene: TRBJ1-4
V gene: TRBV2
D gene: TRBD1
CDR3 protein: CASYGTGGEKLFF
CDR3 DNA: TGTGCCAGCTATGGAACAGGGGGGGAAAAACTGTTTTTT

clone size: -
J gene: TRBJ2-3
V gene: TRBV19
D gene: -
CDR3 protein: CASSMGPSTDTQYF
CDR3 DNA: TGTGCCAGTAGTATGGGTCCTAGCACAGATACGCAGTATTTT

clone size: once
J gene: TRBJ2-3
V gene: TRBV9
D gene: -
CDR3 protein: CASSVLGDTQYF
CDR3 DNA: TGTGCCAGCAGCGTCTTGGGAGATACGCAGTATTTT

clone size: -
J gene: TRBJ1-2
V gene: TRBV27
D gene: -
CDR3 protein: CASSRRGKDYGYTF
CDR3 DNA: TGTGCCAGCAGCCGAAGGGGGAAGGATTATGGCTACACCTTC

clone size: -
J gene: TRBJ2-3
V gene: TRBV2
D gene: TRBD2
CDR3 protein: CASSLGLAGGEDTQYF
CDR3 DNA: TGTGCCAGCAGTCTCGGACTAGCGGGGGGGGAAGATACGCAGTATTTT

clone size: -
J gene: TRBJ2-5
V gene: TRBV7-9
D gene: -
CDR3 protein: CASSLALWETQYF
CDR3 DNA: TGTGCCAGCAGCTTAGCGCTTTGGGAGACCCAGTACTTC

clone size: -
J gene: TRBJ1-3
V gene: TRBV7-6
D gene: -
CDR3 protein: CASSASVSGNTIYF
CDR3 DNA: TGTGCCAGCAGCGCGAGTGTCTCTGGAAACACCATATATTTT

clone size: -
J gene: TRBJ2-1
V gene: TRBV5-1
D gene: TRBD2
CDR3 protein: CASSSSGTSHNEQFF
CDR3 DNA: TGCGCCAGCAGCTCTAGCGGGACCTCGCACAATGAGCAGTTCTTC

clone size: -
J gene: TRBJ1-1
V gene: TRBV6-5
D gene: TRBD1
CDR3 protein: CASTRQGATEAFF
CDR3 DNA: TGTGCCAGCACCCGACAGGGGGCGACTGAAGCTTTCTTT

clone size: -
J gene: TRBJ2-3
V gene: TRBV30
D gene: TRBD1
CDR3 protein: CAWSQTGASTDTQYF
CDR3 DNA: TGTGCCTGGAGTCAAACAGGGGCAAGCACAGATACGCAGTATTTT

clone size: -
J gene: TRBJ1-1
V gene: TRBV4-1
D gene: -
CDR3 protein: CASSQDPLASGTEAFF
CDR3 DNA: TGCGCCAGCAGCCAAGACCCGCTCGCCAGTGGGACTGAAGCTTTCTTT

clone size: -
J gene: TRBJ2-1
V gene: TRBV6-1
D gene: TRBD2
CDR3 protein: CASSVLAGSYNEQFF
CDR3 DNA: TGTGCCAGCAGTGTACTAGCGGGCTCCTACAATGAGCAGTTCTTC

clone size: -
J gene: TRBJ2-6
V gene: TRBV5-8
D gene: -
CDR3 protein: CASSLVVGGANVLTF
CDR3 DNA: TGTGCCAGCAGCTTGGTAGTGGGAGGGGCCAACGTCCTGACTTTC

clone size: few
J gene: TRBJ2-2
V gene: TRBV2
D gene: -
CDR3 protein: CASSMDTGELFF
CDR3 DNA: TGTGCCAGCAGCATGGACACCGGGGAGCTGTTTTTT

clone size: -
J gene: TRBJ2-3
V gene: TRBV11-2
D gene: -
CDR3 protein: CASSLVSGFTDTQYF
CDR3 DNA: TGTGCCAGCAGCTTGGTTTCAGGGTTCACAGATACGCAGTATTTT

clone size: -
J gene: TRBJ2-1
V gene: TRBV5-1
D gene: -
CDR3 protein: CASSFRGNEQFF
CDR3 DNA: TGCGCCAGCAGCTTCAGGGGAAATGAGCAGTTCTTC

clone size: -
J gene: TRBJ2-1
V gene: TRBV7-9
D gene: TRBD1
CDR3 protein: CASSDRDRGGNEQFF
CDR3 DNA: TGTGCCAGCAGCGATCGGGACAGGGGTGGCAATGAGCAGTTCTTC

clone size: -
J gene: TRBJ1-4
V gene: TRBV13
D gene: -
CDR3 protein: CASSVRGGATNEKLFF
CDR3 DNA: TGTGCCAGCAGCGTAAGGGGGGGGGCAACTAATGAAAAACTGTTTTTT

clone size: -
J gene: TRBJ2-1
V gene: TRBV7-2
D gene: -
CDR3 protein: CASSQGQFNEQFF
CDR3 DNA: TGTGCCAGCAGCCAAGGACAGTTTAATGAGCAGTTCTTC

clone size: -
J gene: TRBJ2-3
V gene: TRBV4-3
D gene: TRBD2
CDR3 protein: CASSQEGERGPLRYF
CDR3 DNA: TGCGCCAGCAGCCAAGAAGGGGAGCGGGGGCCCCTGCGGTATTTT

clone size: -
J gene: TRBJ1-1
V gene: TRBV5-1
D gene: -
CDR3 protein: CASSPGTLNTEAFF
CDR3 DNA: TGCGCCAGCAGCCCGGGGACACTGAACACTGAAGCTTTCTTT

clone size: -
J gene: TRBJ2-1
V gene: TRBV11-2
D gene: -
CDR3 protein: CASSLVAGFSNEQFF
CDR3 DNA: TGTGCCAGCAGCTTAGTAGCCGGGTTTTCCAATGAGCAGTTCTTC

clone size: -
J gene: TRBJ2-5
V gene: TRBV7-2
D gene: TRBD1
CDR3 protein: CASSIDRGGETQYF
CDR3 DNA: TGTGCCAGCAGCATAGACAGGGGCGGAGAGACCCAGTACTTC

clone size: -
J gene: TRBJ2-7
V gene: TRBV30
D gene: TRBD2
CDR3 protein: CAWSSGENYEQYF
CDR3 DNA: TGTGCCTGGTCTAGCGGGGAGAACTACGAGCAGTACTTC

clone size: -
J gene: TRBJ1-1
V gene: TRBV4-1
D gene: -
CDR3 protein: CASSQGRGGAFF
CDR3 DNA: TGCGCCAGCAGCCAGGGACGCGGTGGAGCTTTCTTT

clone size: -
J gene: TRBJ2-3
V gene: TRBV4-2
D gene: -
CDR3 protein: CASSRNPLGRRDTQYF
CDR3 DNA: TGTGCCAGCAGCCGCAATCCCCTCGGCCGGCGGGATACGCAGTATTTT

clone size: -
J gene: TRBJ2-1
V gene: TRBV7-2
D gene: -
CDR3 protein: CASSFGIYNEQFF
CDR3 DNA: TGTGCCAGCAGCTTTGGGATCTACAATGAGCAGTTCTTC

clone size: -
J gene: TRBJ2-3
V gene: TRBV5-4
D gene: TRBD2
CDR3 protein: CASRVVAGASTDTQYF
CDR3 DNA: TGTGCCAGCAGGGTAGTAGCGGGAGCTAGCACAGATACGCAGTATTTT

clone size: -
J gene: TRBJ2-1
V gene: TRBV5-4
D gene: TRBD2
CDR3 protein: CASRYELAGDNEQFF
CDR3 DNA: TGTGCCAGCAGATATGAACTAGCGGGCGACAATGAGCAGTTCTTC

clone size: -
J gene: TRBJ1-3
V gene: TRBV7-2
D gene: -
CDR3 protein: CASSFAGVSSGNTIYF
CDR3 DNA: TGTGCCAGCAGCTTTGCAGGGGTGAGCTCTGGAAACACCATATATTTT

clone size: -
J gene: TRBJ2-5
V gene: TRBV6-1
D gene: -
CDR3 protein: CASKDPPETQYF
CDR3 DNA: TGTGCCTCGAAGGACCCGCCAGAGACCCAGTACTTC

clone size: -
J gene: TRBJ1-2
V gene: TRBV7-2
D gene: -
CDR3 protein: CASSPSVGGRGYTF
CDR3 DNA: TGTGCCAGCAGCCCCTCTGTGGGAGGTCGTGGCTACACCTTC

clone size: -
J gene: TRBJ1-2
V gene: TRBV5-6
D gene: -
CDR3 protein: CASSLSGMVYYGYTF
CDR3 DNA: TGTGCCAGCAGCTTGTCCGGGATGGTCTACTATGGCTACACCTTC

clone size: -
J gene: TRBJ2-7
V gene: TRBV28
D gene: -
CDR3 protein: CASSPTRRLGYYEQYF
CDR3 DNA: TGTGCCAGCAGCCCTACCCGCCGCCTGGGATACTACGAGCAGTACTTC

clone size: -
J gene: TRBJ1-1
V gene: TRBV15
D gene: -
CDR3 protein: CATSREALREAFF
CDR3 DNA: TGTGCCACCAGCAGAGAGGCCCTGAGAGAAGCTTTCTTT